This entry is about one T cell receptor beta chain. Its antigen is not yet known. No base quality values were provided; no much bigger clone lies one nucleotide off. Using the deep immunoSEQ assay, TCR CDR3 regions were amplified from genomic DNA by multiplex PCR. For each cell subset, the extracted genomic DNA was distributed evenly across all wells of several immunoSEQ 96-well plates, and each plate served as one replicate. Each replicate PCR for unsorted PBMC received roughly 300 ng genomic DNA, equal to 30,000 to 35,000 T cell genomes. Genomic DNA from unsorted PBMC was sequenced over ten immunoSEQ deep assay plates. The purified libraries were quantified using a Qubit 3.0 fluorometer, sized with a Bioanalyzer 2100, and then quantified again using the KAPA Library Quantification kit. A separate single-read 150-cycle Illumina NextSeq 550 flow cell was used to sequence each immunoSEQ 96-well plate. Per the authors' processing: Because the immunoSEQ output held only junctional sequences and lacked quality scores, the filtering could not match the filtering applied to full-length reads. Sequences were annotated with PyIR, a Python wrapper for IgBLAST v1.9, using IMGT germline references to assign V/J genes and CDR3. Reads were removed for weak V/J assignments (E-value above 1e-6), missing CDR3, stop codons, out-of-frame junctions, or ambiguous translated residues. V3J clonotypes were defined as sequences sharing an identical inferred V gene, J gene, and CDR3 amino acid sequence. The percentage overlap between two repertoires was calculated by dividing the number of shared unique clonotypes by the size of the smaller repertoire. Three approaches were used to assess repertoire richness: RTK rarefaction, the Chao1 estimator, and Recon v2.1 estimates of unobserved clonotypes. TCRdb mirrors the immuneACCESS table, restricted to in-frame sequences. Some clones are absent from its copies; in checked studies, under half trace to an unresolved V gene, and the reason for the others is unknown. V, J and clone size reflect that table, while D and trimming were determined from the DNA. The sample table contains fewer than 600,000 clones; only one count was recorded for less than 85% of them. The ten most abundant clones make up 10% to 15% of the sample.

This sample stems from a study of shared clonotypes between healthy human individuals (dated by TCRdb to 2018 to 2021). Regarding the complete study: The cohort included three men and a couple of women between 18 and 49 years of age. Libraries were prepared and TCR repertoires were sequenced by different laboratories using diverse techniques, in order to increase sequencing depth and limit assay-specific biases. The study deeply sequenced blood TCR repertoires of about 5 healthy adults to estimate repertoire size and the extent of clonotype sharing between individuals. Leukapheresis yielded between about 0.9 and 8.9 billion PBMCs per donor. Broad study findings and their caveats: Pairwise subsampling indicated that sequencing depth was expected to affect the degree of clonotype sharing among donors. Only blood was sampled, and tissue TCR repertoires likely differ from those in blood. The small number of donors limited the genetic and exposure-history diversity represented.

Healthy HIV-negative adults with no recently reported acute infections or vaccinations were included as donors. All donors were Caucasian adults living in Nashville, Tennessee, USA. For unsorted samples, roughly 90 million PBMCs were counted, and genomic DNA was extracted using the QIAamp DNA Blood Mini kit. Blood was collected by leukapheresis, and PBMCs were isolated by Ficoll-Histopaque density gradient centrifugation and then cryopreserved in liquid nitrogen vapor phase. Ends trimmed: V by 3 bases, J by 3 bases; bases unmatched to a gene: 3. According to the germline V gene, CDR1 reads SGHAT and CDR2 reads FQNNGV. Its CDR3 holds 14 amino acids, cysteine through phenylalanine. Just the 42-base CDR3 DNA is kept, in frame starting at base 1.

Material for sequencing was PBMCs. The chain couples TRBV11-2 to TRBJ2-3, and TRBD2 matches 7 of the central bases. The receptor was derived from a woman aged 40 to 50 in good health. Some clones in this sample may be carry-over from other donors' samples. The nucleotide sequence reads as follows: TGTGCCAGCAGCTTGGGGCGGGGGACAGATACGCAGTATTTT. This gives the protein CASSLGRGTDTQYF.